This T cell receptor beta chain stems from a study of glioma-infiltrating T cells (dated by TCRdb to 2016 to 2017). For the wider study: TCR alpha- and beta-chain repertoires were sequenced from glioma tissue, non-neoplastic brain tissue and matched peripheral blood mononuclear cells. To gauge divergence between tissue and blood T-cell populations, every tissue-infiltrating repertoire was compared against the peripheral blood repertoire from the same patient. Three low-grade glioma patients, about 8 primary glioblastoma patients and three non-glioma patients contributing non-neoplastic brain tissue were included in the paired cohort.

From the cysteine up to the phenylalanine, the CDR3 has a length of 14 residues. CDR3 DNA is the only sequence kept; it has 42 bases, read in frame from the first base. Based on the germline V gene, the CDR1 and CDR2 sequences are KGHDR and SFDVKD. Deletion took 4 bases off V and 5 bases off J, with a span of 11 bases between the germline ends. Broader findings and caveats from the paper: Group comparisons rested on small numbers: three non-neoplastic, three low-grade glioma and eight glioblastoma patients. Tissue and blood shared very few CDR3 sequences, a result attributed to high CDR3 diversity and limited sampling. In non-neoplastic patients, VJ-independent divergence between tissue and blood fell below expectation, whereas in all gliomas, and especially in low-grade gliomas, the divergence rose above expectation.

TCR alpha and beta CDR3 regions were amplified with the iRepertoire nested amplicon-rescue multiplex PCR (arm-PCR) platform from RNA. One-step reverse transcription and amplification used roughly 95-450 ng of tissue mRNA or PBMC total RNA as input. Following bead purification, Illumina adapters were added through a secondary multiplex PCR, and the libraries were then gel-purified between 200 and 400 bp. The libraries contained internal 6-nucleotide barcodes that were used for demultiplexing. Sequencing of libraries was performed on an Illumina MiSeq with 2x220 or 2x250 nucleotide paired-end reads. In the source study's methods: Paired reads were merged with FLASH 1.2.11 and aligned to the GRCh37 human genome with BWA-MEM before extracting TRA and TRB reads. V and J assignment used an IMGT-derived reference of cassette sequences and CDR3 motifs that included pseudogenes. Reads were translated in three frames, and productive CDR3s were defined by a C…FGXG motif without stop codons. Unique combinations of V-J cassette pair and CDR3 amino acid sequence were defined as clonotypes. Reads were filtered by Hamming distance, thresholded by each sample's sequence error rate in mapped regions. Through fastp at Q25 and MiXCR, TCRdb rebuilt clones from the public reads, retaining in-frame beta chains. CDR3 protein duplicates are merged, each entry listing the most common genes and DNA. Here the V and J calls rest on TCRdb's processing, not on the authors' analysis. Across this sample there are more than 85,000 distinct CDR3 sequences, with 20% to 25% seen only once. The ten biggest clones cover roughly a third of the sample.

This clonotype was counted many times. Which antigen it targets is not known. Base quality data are lacking; no much larger clone is found one base away. The clonotype comes from a human donor with low-grade glioma or glioblastoma, undergoing nonglioma brain surgery, or in good health (not recorded which). This sequence uses TRBV24-1 and TRBJ1-5; TRBD1 could be the D gene, as 6 bases match. Sequenced sample: glioma tissue, nonneoplastic brain tissue, or PBMCs (not recorded which). The nucleotides are TGTGCCACCAGTGACCGGTGGACAGATCAGCCCCAGCATTTT. Its protein is CATSDRWTDQPQHF.